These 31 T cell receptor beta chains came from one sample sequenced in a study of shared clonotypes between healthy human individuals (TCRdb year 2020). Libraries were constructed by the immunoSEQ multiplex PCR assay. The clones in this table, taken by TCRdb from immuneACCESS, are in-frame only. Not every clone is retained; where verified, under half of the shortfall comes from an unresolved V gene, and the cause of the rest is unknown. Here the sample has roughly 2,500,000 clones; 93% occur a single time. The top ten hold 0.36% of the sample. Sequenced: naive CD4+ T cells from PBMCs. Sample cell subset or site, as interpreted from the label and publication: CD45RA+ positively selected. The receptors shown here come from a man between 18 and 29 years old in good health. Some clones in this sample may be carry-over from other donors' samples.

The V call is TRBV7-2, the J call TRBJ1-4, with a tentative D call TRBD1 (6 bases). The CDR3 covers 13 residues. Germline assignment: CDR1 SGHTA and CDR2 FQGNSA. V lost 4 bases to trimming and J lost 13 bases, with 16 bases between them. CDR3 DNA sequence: TGTGCCAGCAGCTGGGGGGGCAGGGGTGCACTGTTTTTT. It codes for CASSWGGRGALFF.

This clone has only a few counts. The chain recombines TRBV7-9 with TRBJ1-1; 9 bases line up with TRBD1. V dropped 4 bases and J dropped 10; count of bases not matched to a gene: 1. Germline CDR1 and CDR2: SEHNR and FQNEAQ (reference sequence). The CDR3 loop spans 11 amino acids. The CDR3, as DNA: TGTGCCAGCAGCTACAGGGGGCTAGCTTTCTTT. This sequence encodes CASSYRGLAFF.

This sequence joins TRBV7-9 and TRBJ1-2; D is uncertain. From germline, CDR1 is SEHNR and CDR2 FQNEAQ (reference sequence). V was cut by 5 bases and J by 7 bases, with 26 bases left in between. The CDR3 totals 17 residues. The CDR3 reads CASSLHPAGWIEGGYTF. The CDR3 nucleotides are TGTGCCAGCAGCCTACATCCCGCCGGGTGGATCGAAGGTGGCTACACCTTC.

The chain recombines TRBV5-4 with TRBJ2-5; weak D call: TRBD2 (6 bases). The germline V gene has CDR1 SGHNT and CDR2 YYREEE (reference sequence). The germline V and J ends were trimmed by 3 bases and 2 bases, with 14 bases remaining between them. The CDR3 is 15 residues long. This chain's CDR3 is CASSYGGAEQETQYF. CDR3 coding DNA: TGTGCCAGCAGCTATGGCGGGGCGGAGCAAGAGACCCAGTACTTC. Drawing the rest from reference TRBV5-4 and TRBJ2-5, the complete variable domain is ETGVTQSPTHLIKTRGQQVTLRCSSQSGHNTVSWYQQALGQGPQFIFQYYREEENGRGNFPPRFSGLQFPNYSSELNVNALELDDSALYLCASSYGGAEQETQYFGPGTRLLVL.

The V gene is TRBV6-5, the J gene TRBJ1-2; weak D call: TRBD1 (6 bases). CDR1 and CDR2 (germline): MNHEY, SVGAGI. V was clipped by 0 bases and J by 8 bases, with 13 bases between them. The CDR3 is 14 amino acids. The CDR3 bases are TGTGCCAGCAGTTACTCTTTGACAGGATTCGGCTACACCTTC. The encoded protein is CASSYSLTGFGYTF.

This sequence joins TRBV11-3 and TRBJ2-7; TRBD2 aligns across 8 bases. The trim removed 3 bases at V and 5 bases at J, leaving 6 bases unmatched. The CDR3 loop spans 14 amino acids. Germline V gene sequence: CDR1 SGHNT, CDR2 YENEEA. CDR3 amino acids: CASSLGGRSDEQYF. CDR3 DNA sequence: TGTGCCAGCAGCTTGGGCGGGAGGTCGGACGAGCAGTACTTC.

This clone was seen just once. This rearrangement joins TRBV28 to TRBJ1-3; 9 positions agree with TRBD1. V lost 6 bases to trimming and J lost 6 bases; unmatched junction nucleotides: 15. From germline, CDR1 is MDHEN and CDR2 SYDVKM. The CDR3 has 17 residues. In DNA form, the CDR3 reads TGTGCCAGCAGCCGTAGTATTACCGGGACAGGGTCAAACACCATATATTTT. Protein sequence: CASSRSITGTGSNTIYF.

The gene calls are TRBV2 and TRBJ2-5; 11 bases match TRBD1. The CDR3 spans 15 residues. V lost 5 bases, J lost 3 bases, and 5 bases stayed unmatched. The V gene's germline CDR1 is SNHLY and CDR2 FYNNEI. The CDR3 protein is CASSLDRGPEETQYF. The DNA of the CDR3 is TGTGCCAGCAGTCTGGACAGGGGGCCAGAAGAGACCCAGTACTTC.

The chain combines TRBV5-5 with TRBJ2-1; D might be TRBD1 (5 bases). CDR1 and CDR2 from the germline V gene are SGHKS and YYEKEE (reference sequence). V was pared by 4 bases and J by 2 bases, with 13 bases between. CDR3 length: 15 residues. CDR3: CASSDSLNTYNEQFF. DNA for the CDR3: TGTGCCAGCAGCGACAGCCTCAACACCTACAATGAGCAGTTCTTC.

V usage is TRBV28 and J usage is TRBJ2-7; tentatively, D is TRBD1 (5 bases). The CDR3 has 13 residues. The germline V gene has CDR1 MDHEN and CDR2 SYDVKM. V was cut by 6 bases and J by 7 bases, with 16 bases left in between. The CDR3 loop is CASRSGSEGEQYF. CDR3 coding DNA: TGTGCCAGCAGGTCAGGGTCAGAAGGGGAGCAGTACTTC. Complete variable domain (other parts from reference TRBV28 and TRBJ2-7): DVKVTQSSRYLVKRTGEKVFLECVQDMDHENMFWYRQDPGLGLRLIYFSYDVKMKEKGDIPEGYSVSREKKERFSLILESASTNQTSMYLCASRSGSEGEQYFGPGTRLTVT.

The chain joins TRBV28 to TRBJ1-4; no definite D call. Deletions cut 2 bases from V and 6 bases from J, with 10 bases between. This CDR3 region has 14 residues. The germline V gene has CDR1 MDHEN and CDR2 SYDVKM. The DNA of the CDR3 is TGTGCCAGCAGTTTAAGCCCACGGCATGAAAAACTGTTTTTT. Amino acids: CASSLSPRHEKLFF.

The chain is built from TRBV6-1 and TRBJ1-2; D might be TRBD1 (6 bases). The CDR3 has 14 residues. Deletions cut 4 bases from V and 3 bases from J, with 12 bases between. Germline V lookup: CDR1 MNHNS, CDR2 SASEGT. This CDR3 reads CASSGSGADYGYTF. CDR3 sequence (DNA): TGTGCCAGCAGTGGGTCAGGGGCCGACTATGGCTACACCTTC.

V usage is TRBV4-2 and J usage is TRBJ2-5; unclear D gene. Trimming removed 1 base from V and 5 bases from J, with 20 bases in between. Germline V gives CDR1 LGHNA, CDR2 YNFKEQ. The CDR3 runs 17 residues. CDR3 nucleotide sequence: TGTGCCAGCAGCCAAGTTCTGCTTATCCGGAATGACGAGACCCAGTACTTC. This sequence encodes CASSQVLLIRNDETQYF.

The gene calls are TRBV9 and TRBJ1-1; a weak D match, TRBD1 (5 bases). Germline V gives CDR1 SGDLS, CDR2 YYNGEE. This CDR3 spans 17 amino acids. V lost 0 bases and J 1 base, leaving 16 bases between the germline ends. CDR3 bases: TGTGCCAGCAGCGTAGAATATTGGGGCGGGGCGAACACTGAAGCTTTCTTT. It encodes CASSVEYWGGANTEAFF. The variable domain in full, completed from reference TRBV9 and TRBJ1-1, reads DSGVTQTPKHLITATGQRVTLRCSPRSGDLSVYWYQQSLDQGLQFLIQYYNGEERAKGNILERFSAQQFPDLHSELNLSSLELGDSALYFCASSVEYWGGANTEAFFGQGTRLTVV.

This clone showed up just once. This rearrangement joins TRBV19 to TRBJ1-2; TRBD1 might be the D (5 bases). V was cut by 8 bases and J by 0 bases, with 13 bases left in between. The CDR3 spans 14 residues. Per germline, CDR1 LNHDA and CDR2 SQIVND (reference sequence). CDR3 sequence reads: CASRPGGPNYGYTF. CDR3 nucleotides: TGTGCCAGTCGGCCGGGGGGTCCTAACTATGGCTACACCTTC.

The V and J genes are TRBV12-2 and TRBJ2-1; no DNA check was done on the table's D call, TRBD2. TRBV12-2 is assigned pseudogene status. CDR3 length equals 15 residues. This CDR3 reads CASRPLTIAWNEQFF. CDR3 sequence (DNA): TGTGCAAGTCGCCCACTTACGATAGCCTGGAATGAGCAGTTCTTC.

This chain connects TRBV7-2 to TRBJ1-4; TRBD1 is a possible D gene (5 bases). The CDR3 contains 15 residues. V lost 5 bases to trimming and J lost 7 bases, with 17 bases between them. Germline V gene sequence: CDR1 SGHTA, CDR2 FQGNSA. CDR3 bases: TGTGCCAGCAGCGCCGGTGGGGGTTGGGGTGAAAAACTGTTTTTT. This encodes CASSAGGGWGEKLFF.

This chain's CDR3 is CASSLTSGGTDTQYF. CDR3 in DNA: TGCGCCAGCAGCTTGACTAGCGGGGGGACAGATACGCAGTATTTT. The chain carries TRBV5-1 and TRBJ2-3, with TRBD2 identical over 12 bases. The junction had 0 bases not matched to a gene; V was cut back by 1 base and J by 3 bases. The germline V gene encodes CDR1 SGHRS and CDR2 YFSETQ. This CDR3 contains 15 residues.

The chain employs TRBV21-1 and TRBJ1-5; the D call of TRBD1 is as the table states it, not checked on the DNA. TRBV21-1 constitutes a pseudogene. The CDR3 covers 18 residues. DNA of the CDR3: TGTGCCAGCAGCAAAAAGGGATCAGACAGCAATAGCAATCAGCCCCAGCATTTT. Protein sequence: CASSKKGSDSNSNQPQHF.

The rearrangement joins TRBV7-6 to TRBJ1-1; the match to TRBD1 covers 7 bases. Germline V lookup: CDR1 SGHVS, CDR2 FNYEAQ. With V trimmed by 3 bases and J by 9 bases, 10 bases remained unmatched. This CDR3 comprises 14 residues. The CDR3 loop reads CASSFAGGAGKAFF. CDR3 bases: TGTGCCAGCAGCTTCGCAGGGGGGGCCGGTAAAGCTTTCTTT. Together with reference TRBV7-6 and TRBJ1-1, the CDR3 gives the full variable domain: GAGVSQSPRYKVTKRGQDVALRCDPISGHVSLYWYRQALGQGPEFLTYFNYEAQQDKSGLPNDRFSAERPEGSISTLTIQRTEQRDSAMYRCASSFAGGAGKAFFGQGTRLTVV.

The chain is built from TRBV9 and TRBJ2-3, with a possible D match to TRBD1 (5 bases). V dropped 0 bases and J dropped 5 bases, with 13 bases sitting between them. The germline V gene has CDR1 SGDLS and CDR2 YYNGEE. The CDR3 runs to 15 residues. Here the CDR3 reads CASSVVGVRGDTQYF. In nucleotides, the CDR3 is TGTGCCAGCAGCGTAGTAGGGGTCCGCGGAGATACGCAGTATTTT.

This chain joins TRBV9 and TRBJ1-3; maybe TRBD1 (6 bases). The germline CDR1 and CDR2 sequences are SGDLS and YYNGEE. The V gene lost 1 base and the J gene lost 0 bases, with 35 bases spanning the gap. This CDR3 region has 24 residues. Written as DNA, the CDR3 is TGTGCCAGCAGCGTATCAGTATGGGGAGGAGTGGGCAGGGGAGAGCAGCCCTCTGGAAACACCATATATTTT. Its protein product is CASSVSVWGGVGRGEQPSGNTIYF.

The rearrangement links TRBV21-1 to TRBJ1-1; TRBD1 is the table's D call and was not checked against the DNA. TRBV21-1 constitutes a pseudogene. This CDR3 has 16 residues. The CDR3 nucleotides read TGTGCCAGCAGCAGGGGGATTAGGGGGCTCGGCACTGAAGCTTTCTTT. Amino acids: CASSRGIRGLGTEAFF.

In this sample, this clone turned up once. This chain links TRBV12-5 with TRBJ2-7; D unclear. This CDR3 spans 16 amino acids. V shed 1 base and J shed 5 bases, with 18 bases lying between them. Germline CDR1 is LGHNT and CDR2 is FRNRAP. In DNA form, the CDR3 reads TGTGCTAGTGGTTTGGCCGGGCCCCTACAGCCCCACGAGCAGTACTTC. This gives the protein CASGLAGPLQPHEQYF.

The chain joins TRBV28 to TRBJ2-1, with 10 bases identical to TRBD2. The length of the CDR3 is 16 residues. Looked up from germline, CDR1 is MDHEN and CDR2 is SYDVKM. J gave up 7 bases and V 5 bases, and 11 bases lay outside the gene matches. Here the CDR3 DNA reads TGTGCCAGCAGTCTGGAAGCGGGAGGGCCATGGAATGAGCAGTTCTTC. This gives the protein CASSLEAGGPWNEQFF.

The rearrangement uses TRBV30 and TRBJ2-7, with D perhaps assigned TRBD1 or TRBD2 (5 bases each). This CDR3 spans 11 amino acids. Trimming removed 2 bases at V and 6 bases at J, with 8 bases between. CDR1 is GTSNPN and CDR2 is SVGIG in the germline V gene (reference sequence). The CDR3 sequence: CAWSWGFEQYF. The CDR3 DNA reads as TGTGCCTGGAGTTGGGGGTTCGAGCAGTACTTC.

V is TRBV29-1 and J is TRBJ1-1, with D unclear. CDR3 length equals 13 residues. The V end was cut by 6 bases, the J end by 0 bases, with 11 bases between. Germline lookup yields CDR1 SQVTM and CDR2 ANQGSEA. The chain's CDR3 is CSVQVRLNTEAFF. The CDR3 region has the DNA TGCAGCGTGCAGGTCAGGTTGAACACTGAAGCTTTCTTT.

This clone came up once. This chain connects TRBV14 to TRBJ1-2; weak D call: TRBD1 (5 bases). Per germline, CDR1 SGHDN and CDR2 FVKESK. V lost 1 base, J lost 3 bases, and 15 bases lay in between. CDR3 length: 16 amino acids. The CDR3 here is CASSQGRPPRDYGYTF. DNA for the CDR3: TGTGCCAGCAGCCAAGGCCGACCGCCCAGGGACTATGGCTACACCTTC.

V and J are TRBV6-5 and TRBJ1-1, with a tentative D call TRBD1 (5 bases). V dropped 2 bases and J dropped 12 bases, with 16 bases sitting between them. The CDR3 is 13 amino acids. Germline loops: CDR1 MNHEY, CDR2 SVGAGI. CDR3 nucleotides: TGTGCCAGCAGTTACAGGTCCAGGGTGAAGACTTTCTTT. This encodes CASSYRSRVKTFF.

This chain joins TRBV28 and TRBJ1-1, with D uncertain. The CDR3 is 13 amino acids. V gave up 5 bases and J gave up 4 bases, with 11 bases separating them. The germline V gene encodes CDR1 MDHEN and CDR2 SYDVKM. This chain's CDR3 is CASSPPTFTEAFF. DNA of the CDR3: TGTGCCAGCAGTCCCCCCACCTTCACTGAAGCTTTCTTT.

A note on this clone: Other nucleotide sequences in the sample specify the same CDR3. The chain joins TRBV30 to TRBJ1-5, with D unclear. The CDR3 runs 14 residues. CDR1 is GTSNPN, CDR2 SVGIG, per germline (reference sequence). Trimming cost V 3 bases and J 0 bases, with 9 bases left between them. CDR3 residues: CAWSPGHSNQPQHF. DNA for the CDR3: TGTGCCTGGAGCCCAGGCCATAGCAATCAGCCCCAGCATTTT.